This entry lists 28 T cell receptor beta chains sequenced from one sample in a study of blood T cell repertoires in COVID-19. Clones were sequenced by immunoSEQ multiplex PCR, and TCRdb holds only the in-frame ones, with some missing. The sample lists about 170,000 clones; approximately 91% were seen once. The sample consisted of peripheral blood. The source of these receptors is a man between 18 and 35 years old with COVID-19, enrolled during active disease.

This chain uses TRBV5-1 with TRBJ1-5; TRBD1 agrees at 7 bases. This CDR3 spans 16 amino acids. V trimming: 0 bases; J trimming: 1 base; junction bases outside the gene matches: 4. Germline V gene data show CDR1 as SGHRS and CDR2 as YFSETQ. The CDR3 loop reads CASSLEGASSNQPQHF. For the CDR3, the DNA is TGCGCCAGCAGCTTGGAGGGGGCTTCAAGCAATCAGCCCCAGCATTTT. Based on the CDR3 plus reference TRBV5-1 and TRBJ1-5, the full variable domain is KAGVTQTPRYLIKTRGQQVTLSCSPISGHRSVSWYQQTPGQGLQFLFEYFSETQRNKGNFPGRFSGRQFSNSRSEMNVSTLELGDSALYLCASSLEGASSNQPQHFGDGTRLSIL.

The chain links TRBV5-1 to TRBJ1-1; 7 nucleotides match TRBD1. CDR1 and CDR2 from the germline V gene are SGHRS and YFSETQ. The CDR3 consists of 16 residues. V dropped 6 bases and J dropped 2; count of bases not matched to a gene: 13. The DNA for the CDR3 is TGCGCCAGCACCTTCGATCCACAGGGGATAAACACTGAAGCTTTCTTT. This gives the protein CASTFDPQGINTEAFF.

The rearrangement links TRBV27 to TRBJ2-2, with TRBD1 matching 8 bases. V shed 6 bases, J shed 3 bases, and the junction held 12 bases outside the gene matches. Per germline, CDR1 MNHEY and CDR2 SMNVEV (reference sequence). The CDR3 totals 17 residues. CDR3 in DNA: TGTGCCAGCAGGCCATCGGTGGGACAGGCCTACACCGGGGAGCTGTTTTTT. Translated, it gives CASRPSVGQAYTGELFF.

The CDR3 nucleotides read TGTGCCAGCAGCCACCCTCCTAGCGGTTACAATGAGCAGTTCTTC. Translating it yields CASSHPPSGYNEQFF. This rearrangement joins TRBV11-3 to TRBJ2-1; 7 bases fit TRBD2. Trimming cost V 5 bases and J 4 bases; bases outside gene matches: 8. CDR1 and CDR2 from the germline V gene are SGHNT and YENEEA. The CDR3 length is 15 residues.

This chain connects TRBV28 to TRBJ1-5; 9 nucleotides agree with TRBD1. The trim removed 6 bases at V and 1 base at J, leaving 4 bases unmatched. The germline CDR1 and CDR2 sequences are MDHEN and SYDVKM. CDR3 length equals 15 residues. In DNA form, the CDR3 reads TGTGCCAGCAGACTGACAGGGGGAAGCAATCAGCCCCAGCATTTT. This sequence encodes CASRLTGGSNQPQHF.

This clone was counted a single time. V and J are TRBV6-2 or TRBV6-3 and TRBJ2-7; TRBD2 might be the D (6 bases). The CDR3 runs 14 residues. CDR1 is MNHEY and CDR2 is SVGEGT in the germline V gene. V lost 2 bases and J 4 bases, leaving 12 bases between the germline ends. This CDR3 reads CASSYREFQYEQYF. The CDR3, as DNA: TGTGCCAGCAGTTACCGGGAGTTCCAATACGAGCAGTACTTC.

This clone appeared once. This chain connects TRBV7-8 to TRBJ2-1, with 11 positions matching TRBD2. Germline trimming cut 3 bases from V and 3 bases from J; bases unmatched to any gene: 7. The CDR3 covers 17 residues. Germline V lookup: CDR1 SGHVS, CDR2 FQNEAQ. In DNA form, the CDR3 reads TGTGCCAGCAGCTTGGTACTAGCGGGAGCGAGCTACAATGAGCAGTTCTTC. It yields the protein CASSLVLAGASYNEQFF.

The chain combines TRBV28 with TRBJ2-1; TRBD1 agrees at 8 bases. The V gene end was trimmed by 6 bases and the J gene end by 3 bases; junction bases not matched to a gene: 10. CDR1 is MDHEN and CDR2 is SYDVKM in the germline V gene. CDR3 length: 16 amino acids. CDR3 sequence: CASRKGQGAFYNEQFF. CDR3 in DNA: TGTGCCAGCAGAAAAGGACAGGGAGCATTCTACAATGAGCAGTTCTTC.

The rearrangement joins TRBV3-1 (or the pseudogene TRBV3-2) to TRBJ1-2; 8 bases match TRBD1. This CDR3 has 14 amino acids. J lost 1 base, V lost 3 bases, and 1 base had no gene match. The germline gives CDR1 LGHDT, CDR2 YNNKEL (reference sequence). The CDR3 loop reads CASSHRGHNYGYTF. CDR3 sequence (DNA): TGTGCCAGCAGCCACAGGGGGCATAACTATGGCTACACCTTC.

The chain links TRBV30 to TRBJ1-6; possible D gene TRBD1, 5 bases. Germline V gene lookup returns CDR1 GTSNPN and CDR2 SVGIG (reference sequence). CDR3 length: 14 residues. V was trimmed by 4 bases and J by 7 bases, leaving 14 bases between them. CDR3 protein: CAWTWGPVNSPLHF. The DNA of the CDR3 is TGTGCCTGGACTTGGGGCCCCGTAAATTCACCCCTCCACTTT.

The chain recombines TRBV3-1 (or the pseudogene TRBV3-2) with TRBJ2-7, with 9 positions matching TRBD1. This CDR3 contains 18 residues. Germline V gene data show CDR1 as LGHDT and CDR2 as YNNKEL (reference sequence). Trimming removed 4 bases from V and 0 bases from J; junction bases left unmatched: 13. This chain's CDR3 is CASSPPDRGIYPSYEQYF. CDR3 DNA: TGTGCCAGCAGCCCACCTGACAGGGGGATTTACCCCTCCTACGAGCAGTACTTC.

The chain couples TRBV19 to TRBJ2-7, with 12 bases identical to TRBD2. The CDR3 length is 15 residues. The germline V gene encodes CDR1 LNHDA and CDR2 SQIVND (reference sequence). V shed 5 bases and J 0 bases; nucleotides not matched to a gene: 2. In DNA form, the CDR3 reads TGTGCCAGTAGTCTGACTAGCGGGAGCTCCTACGAGCAGTACTTC. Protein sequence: CASSLTSGSSYEQYF.

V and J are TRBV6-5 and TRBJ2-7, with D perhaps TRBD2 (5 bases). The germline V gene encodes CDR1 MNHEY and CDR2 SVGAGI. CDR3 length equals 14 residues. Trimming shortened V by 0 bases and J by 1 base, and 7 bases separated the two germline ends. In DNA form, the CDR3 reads TGTGCCAGCAGTTACTCGAGGGTGTCCTACGAGCAGTACTTC. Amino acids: CASSYSRVSYEQYF.

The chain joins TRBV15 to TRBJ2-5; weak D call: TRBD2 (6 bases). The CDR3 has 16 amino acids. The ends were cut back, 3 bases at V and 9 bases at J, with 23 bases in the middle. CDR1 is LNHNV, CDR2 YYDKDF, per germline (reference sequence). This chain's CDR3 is CATSRQGSGGRGAQYF. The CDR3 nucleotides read TGTGCCACCAGCAGGCAGGGCTCCGGGGGTAGGGGAGCCCAGTACTTC. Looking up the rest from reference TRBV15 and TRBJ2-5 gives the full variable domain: DAMVIQNPRYQVTQFGKPVTLSCSQTLNHNVMYWYQQKSSQAPKLLFHYYDKDFNNEADTPDNFQSRRPNTSFCFLDIRSPGLGDTAMYLCATSRQGSGGRGAQYFGPGTRLLVL.

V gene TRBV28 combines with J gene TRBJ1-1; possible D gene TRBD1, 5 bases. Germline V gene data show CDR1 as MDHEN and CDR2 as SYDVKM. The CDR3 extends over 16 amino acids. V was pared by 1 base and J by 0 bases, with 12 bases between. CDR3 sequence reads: CASSLSGGGLNTEAFF. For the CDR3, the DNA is TGTGCCAGCAGTTTATCTGGGGGGGGATTGAACACTGAAGCTTTCTTT.

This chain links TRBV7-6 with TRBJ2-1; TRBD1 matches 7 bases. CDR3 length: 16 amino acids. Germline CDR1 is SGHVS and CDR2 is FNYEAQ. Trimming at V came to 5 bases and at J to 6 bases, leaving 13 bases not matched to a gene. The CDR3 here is CASSNIRAGGSNEQFF. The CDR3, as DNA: TGTGCCAGCAGCAACATCCGCGCAGGGGGAAGCAATGAGCAGTTCTTC.

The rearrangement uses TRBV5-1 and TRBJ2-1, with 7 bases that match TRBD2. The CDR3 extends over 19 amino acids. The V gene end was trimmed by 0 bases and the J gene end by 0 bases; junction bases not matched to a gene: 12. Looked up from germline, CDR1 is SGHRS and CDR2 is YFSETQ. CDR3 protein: CASSLGSFRGSRSYNEQFF. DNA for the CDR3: TGCGCCAGCAGCTTGGGATCCTTTCGCGGGAGCCGCTCCTACAATGAGCAGTTCTTC.

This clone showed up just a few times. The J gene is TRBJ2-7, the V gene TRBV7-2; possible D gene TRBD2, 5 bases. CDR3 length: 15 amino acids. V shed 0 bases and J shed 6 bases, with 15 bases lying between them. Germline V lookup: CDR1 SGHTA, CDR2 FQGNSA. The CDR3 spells CASSLARTYTFEQYF. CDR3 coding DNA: TGTGCCAGCAGCTTAGCGCGGACTTACACCTTCGAGCAGTACTTC. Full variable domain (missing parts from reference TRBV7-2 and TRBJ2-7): GAGVSQSPSNKVTEKGKDVELRCDPISGHTALYWYRQSLGQGLEFLIYFQGNSAPDKSGLPSDRFSAERTGGSVSTLTIQRTQQEDSAVYLCASSLARTYTFEQYFGPGTRLTVT.

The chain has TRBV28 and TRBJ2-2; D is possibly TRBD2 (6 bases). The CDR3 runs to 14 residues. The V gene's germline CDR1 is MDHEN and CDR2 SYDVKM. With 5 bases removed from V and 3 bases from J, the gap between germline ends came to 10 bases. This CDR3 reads CASSVADYTGELFF. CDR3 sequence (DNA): TGTGCCAGCAGTGTAGCGGACTACACCGGGGAGCTGTTTTTT.

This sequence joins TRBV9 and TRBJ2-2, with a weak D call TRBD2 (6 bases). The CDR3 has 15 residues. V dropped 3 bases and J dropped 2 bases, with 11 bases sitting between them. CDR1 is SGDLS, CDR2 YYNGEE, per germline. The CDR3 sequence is CASSGDGSNTGELFF. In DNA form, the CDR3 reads TGTGCCAGCAGCGGGGACGGGAGCAACACCGGGGAGCTGTTTTTT.

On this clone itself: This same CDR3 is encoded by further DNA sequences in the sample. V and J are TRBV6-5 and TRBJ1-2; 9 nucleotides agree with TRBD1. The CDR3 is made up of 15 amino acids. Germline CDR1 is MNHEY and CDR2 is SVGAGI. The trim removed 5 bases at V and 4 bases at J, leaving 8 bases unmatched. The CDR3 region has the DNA TGTGCCAGCAGTCGCCGACAGGGGGGAAGCTATGGCTACACCTTC. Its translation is CASSRRQGGSYGYTF.

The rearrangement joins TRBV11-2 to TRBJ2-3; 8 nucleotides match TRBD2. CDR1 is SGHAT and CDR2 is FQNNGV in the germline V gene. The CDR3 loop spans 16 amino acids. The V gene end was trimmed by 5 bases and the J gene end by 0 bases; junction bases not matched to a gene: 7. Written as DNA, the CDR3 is TGTGCCAGCAGCCAGCGGGGGTGGGGGAGCACAGATACGCAGTATTTT. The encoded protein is CASSQRGWGSTDTQYF.

For the CDR3, the DNA is TGTGCCAGCAGCGCGGGACAGGGATTCAACTACGAGCAGTACTTC. Translating it yields CASSAGQGFNYEQYF. The chain has TRBV7-6 and TRBJ2-7, with 9 bases matching TRBD1. Germline V gene sequence: CDR1 SGHVS, CDR2 FNYEAQ. V gave up 5 bases and J gave up 3 bases; unmatched junction bases: 8. The CDR3 runs to 15 residues.

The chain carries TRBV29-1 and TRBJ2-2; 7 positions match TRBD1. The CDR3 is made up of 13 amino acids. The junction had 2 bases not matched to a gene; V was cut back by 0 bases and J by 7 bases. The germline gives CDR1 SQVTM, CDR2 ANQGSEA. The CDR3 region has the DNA TGCAGCGTTGAAGACCCAGGGGGCGGGGAGCTGTTTTTT. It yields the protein CSVEDPGGGELFF.

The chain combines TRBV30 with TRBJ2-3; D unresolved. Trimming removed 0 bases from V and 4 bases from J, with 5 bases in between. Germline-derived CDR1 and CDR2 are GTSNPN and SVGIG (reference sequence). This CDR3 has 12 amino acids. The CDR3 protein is CAWSVRADTQYF. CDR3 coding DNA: TGTGCCTGGAGTGTACGGGCAGATACGCAGTATTTT.

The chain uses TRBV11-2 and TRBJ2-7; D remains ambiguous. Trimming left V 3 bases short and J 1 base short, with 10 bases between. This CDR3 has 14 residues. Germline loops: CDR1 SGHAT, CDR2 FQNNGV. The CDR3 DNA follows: TGTGCCAGCAGCTTCGCTACCCCTTCCTACGAGCAGTACTTC. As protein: CASSFATPSYEQYF.

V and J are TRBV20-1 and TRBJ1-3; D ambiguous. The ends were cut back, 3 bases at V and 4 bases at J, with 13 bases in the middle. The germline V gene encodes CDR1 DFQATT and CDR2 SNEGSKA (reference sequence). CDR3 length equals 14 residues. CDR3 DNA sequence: TGCAGTGCTAGTAGGCAGGCGGGAGGAAACACCATATATTTT. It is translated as CSASRQAGGNTIYF.

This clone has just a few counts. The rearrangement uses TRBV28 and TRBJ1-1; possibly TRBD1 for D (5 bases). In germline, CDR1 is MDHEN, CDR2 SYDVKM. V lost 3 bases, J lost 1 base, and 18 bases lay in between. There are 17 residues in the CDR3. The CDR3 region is CASSFPTLDTGNTEAFF. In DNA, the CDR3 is TGTGCCAGCAGTTTCCCGACCCTGGACACGGGGAACACTGAAGCTTTCTTT. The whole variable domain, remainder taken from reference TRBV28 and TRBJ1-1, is DVKVTQSSRYLVKRTGEKVFLECVQDMDHENMFWYRQDPGLGLRLIYFSYDVKMKEKGDIPEGYSVSREKKERFSLILESASTNQTSMYLCASSFPTLDTGNTEAFFGQGTRLTVV.